This TCR beta chain was sequenced for a study of T-cell memory formation after mild COVID-19. Study-wide results and caveats: Pre-infection memory held some responding clones, suggesting pre-existing cross-reactive T cells responded. Second-wave clones that peaked on day 37 lacked confirmed SARS-CoV-2 specificity.

Constant-segment primers were used for 5'RACE, and the resulting TCR alpha and TCR beta cDNA libraries carried sample barcodes and UMIs. TCRdb reprocessed the 5' RACE reads via MiXCR and lists one record per CDR3 protein. The data hold about 470,000 distinct CDR3 sequences, with 15% to 20% observed a single time. Of note for this clonotype: What it recognizes is unknown.

Sequenced material: PBMCs or a T cell subset sorted from them (not recorded which). The receptor's source is an adult woman who had mild COVID-19 (a few samples of this study predate the infection). Cell type and time point are not known.

CDR3 residues: CASSYSSSGALGQYF. In DNA, the CDR3 is TGTGCCAGCAGTTACTCGTCTAGCGGGGCCTTGGGGCAGTACTTC. The V gene is TRBV6-2 or TRBV6-3, the J gene TRBJ2-7; 9 nucleotides match TRBD2. The CDR3 length is 15 residues. J was trimmed by 9 bases and V by 0 bases; bases with no gene match: 9. The germline V gene encodes CDR1 MNHEY and CDR2 SVGEGT.